This T cell receptor (beta chain) derives from a study of identical twins. Each CDR3 protein is one row after TCRdb ran MiXCR on the 5' RACE reads. The table has approximately 220,000 distinct CDR3 sequences, about 7.5% seen once. This clonotype was seen more than once but under ten times. Germline assignment: CDR1 SGHRS and CDR2 YFSETQ. This CDR3 spans 19 amino acids. The V segment lost 0 bases and the J segment 1 base; nucleotides outside the gene matches: 6. This sample also belongs to another study, concerning yellow fever vaccine responses in identical twins.

The receptor was derived from a woman younger than 30 in good health. This chain uses TRBV5-1 with TRBJ2-6; 11 bases align to TRBD1. The sequenced sample was memory (CD45RO+) T cells sorted from blood. CDR3 in amino acids: CASSLVAGTGGSGANVLTF. The CDR3 coding sequence is TGCGCCAGCAGCTTGGTGGCCGGGACAGGGGGATCTGGGGCCAACGTCCTGACTTTC.